The present entry profiles one TCR beta chain with its context. Its antigen is currently unknown. These data come from a study of cytomegalovirus exposure and HLA in healthy donors. Study results and limitations: Other equally common chains were less clonally expanded than HLA-associated TCR beta chains, a later analysis showed. TCR beta V- and J-gene trimming was later associated with a missense DCLRE1C variant. Overall, approximately 150 TCR beta chains were annotated as cytomegalovirus-associated.

The primer mix had 60 Vbeta and 13 Jbeta primers. Assay: immunoSEQ multiplex PCR; the TCRdb copy retains only in-frame clones and omits some. The table gives approximately 140,000 clones; the top ten clones make up approximately 1.5% of it. After removal of 5 bases from V and 3 bases from J, the junction contained 7 bases not matched to a gene. The CDR3 sequence is 14 residues long. Germline assignment: CDR1 SGHVS and CDR2 FQNEAQ. The source material was PBMCs. The TCR was taken from a woman aged 50 to 60 in good health and CMV-seronegative. The rearrangement uses TRBV7-8 and TRBJ2-7, with 7 bases that match TRBD1. The CDR3 DNA sequence: TGTGCCAGCAGCATAACACAGGGGAACTACGAGCAGTACTTC. This encodes CASSITQGNYEQYF.